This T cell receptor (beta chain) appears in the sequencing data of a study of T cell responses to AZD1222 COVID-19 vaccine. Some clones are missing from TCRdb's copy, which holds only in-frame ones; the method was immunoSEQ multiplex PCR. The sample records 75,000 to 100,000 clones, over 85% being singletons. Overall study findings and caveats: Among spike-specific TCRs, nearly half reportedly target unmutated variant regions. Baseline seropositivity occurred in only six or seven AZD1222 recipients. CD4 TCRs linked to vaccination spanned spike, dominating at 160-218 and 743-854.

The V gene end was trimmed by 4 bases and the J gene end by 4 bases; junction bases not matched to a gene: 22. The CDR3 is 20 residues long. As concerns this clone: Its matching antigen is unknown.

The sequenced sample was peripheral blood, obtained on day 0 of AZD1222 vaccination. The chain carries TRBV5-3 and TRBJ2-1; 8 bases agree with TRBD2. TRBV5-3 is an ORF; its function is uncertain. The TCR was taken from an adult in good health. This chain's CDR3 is CARSRKDGRTSGRTYNEQFF. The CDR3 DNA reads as TGTGCCAGAAGCAGGAAAGACGGAAGAACAAGCGGGAGAACTTACAATGAGCAGTTCTTC.